This T cell receptor (beta chain) was retrieved from a study of control samples from healthy donors and cancer patients. Per germline, CDR1 GTSNPN and CDR2 SVGIG (reference sequence). With 3 bases removed from V and 2 bases from J, the gap between germline ends came to 13 bases. This CDR3 has 14 amino acids. The protocol was immunoSEQ multiplex PCR, while the TCRdb copy is restricted to in-frame clones and leaves out a portion. The sample has about 140,000 clones; approximately 92% are singletons. Input material: blood. The receptor was derived from a man younger than 40 in good health. The chain combines TRBV30 with TRBJ1-1, with no clear D. The DNA for the CDR3 is TGTGCCTGGAGGCCCAACAAACGAAACACTGAAGCTTTCTTT. It codes for CAWRPNKRNTEAFF. The full variable domain, its missing parts supplied by reference TRBV30 and TRBJ1-1, is SQTIHQWPATLVQPVGSPLSLECTVEGTSNPNLYWYRQAAGRGLQLLFYSVGIGQISSEVPQNLSASRPQDRQFILSSKKLLLSDSGFYLCAWRPNKRNTEAFFGQGTRLTVV.